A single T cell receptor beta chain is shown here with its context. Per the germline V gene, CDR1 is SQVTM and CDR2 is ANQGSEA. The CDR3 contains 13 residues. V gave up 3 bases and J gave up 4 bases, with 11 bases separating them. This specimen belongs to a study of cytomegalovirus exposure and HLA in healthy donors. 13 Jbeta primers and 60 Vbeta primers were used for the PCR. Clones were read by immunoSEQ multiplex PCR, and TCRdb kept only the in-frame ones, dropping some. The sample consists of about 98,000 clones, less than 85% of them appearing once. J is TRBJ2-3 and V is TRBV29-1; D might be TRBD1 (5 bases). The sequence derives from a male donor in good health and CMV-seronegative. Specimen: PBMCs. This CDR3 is CSVDRVGADTQYF. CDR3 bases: TGCAGCGTTGACAGGGTAGGCGCAGATACGCAGTATTTT.